Below are 16 T cell receptor beta chains sequenced from a single sample in a study of T cell responses to AZD1222 COVID-19 vaccine. The assay was immunoSEQ multiplex PCR, and TCRdb's table has in-frame clones only and misses some. The sample includes 85,000 to 90,000 clones, just over 85% seen only once; the top ten take 10% to 13%. This specimen was peripheral blood, taken on day 0 of MenACWY control vaccination. The source of these receptors is an adult in good health.

The CDR3 nucleotides are TGTGCCATCAGTGGGGGCAGCGCGAACACTGAAGCTTTCTTT. This codes for CAISGGSANTEAFF. The V and J genes are TRBV10-3 and TRBJ1-1; D is perhaps TRBD1 (5 bases). Trimming pared 4 bases from V and 1 base from J, leaving 10 bases between. CDR3 length equals 14 residues. CDR1 ENHRY and CDR2 SYGVKD come from the germline V gene.

This rearrangement joins TRBV19 to TRBJ2-2; 9 nucleotides line up with TRBD1. The germline CDR1 and CDR2 sequences are LNHDA and SQIVND (reference sequence). Unmatched junction bases numbered 4, after V lost 5 bases and J lost 6 bases. The CDR3 sequence is 14 residues long. The CDR3 DNA is TGTGCCAGTAGTTGGACAGGGGACGCCGGGGAGCTGTTTTTT. Translating it yields CASSWTGDAGELFF.

The J gene is TRBJ1-1, the V gene TRBV5-5; a possible D gene is TRBD1 (5 bases). CDR1 is SGHKS, CDR2 YYEKEE, per germline (reference sequence). The CDR3 extends over 14 amino acids. Trimming pared 0 bases from V and 8 bases from J, leaving 14 bases between. In DNA, the CDR3 is TGTGCCAGCAGCTTGGCCTTCGACAGTAAAGAAGCTTTCTTT. The encoded protein is CASSLAFDSKEAFF. Drawing the rest from reference TRBV5-5 and TRBJ1-1, the complete variable domain is DAGVTQSPTHLIKTRGQQVTLRCSPISGHKSVSWYQQVLGQGPQFIFQYYEKEERGRGNFPDRFSARQFPNYSSELNVNALLLGDSALYLCASSLAFDSKEAFFGQGTRLTVV.

This clone occurred once. The chain has TRBV6-6 and TRBJ1-6; TRBD1 aligns across 7 bases. Per the germline V gene, CDR1 is MNHNY and CDR2 is SVGAGI (reference sequence). The CDR3 is made up of 15 amino acids. The J segment lost 7 bases and the V segment lost 5 bases, leaving 8 bases of the junction unmatched. The CDR3 is CASSGLGTENSPLHF. CDR3 coding DNA: TGTGCCAGCAGTGGGCTCGGGACAGAAAATTCACCCCTCCACTTT.

V gene TRBV30 combines with J gene TRBJ1-3; tentative D call: TRBD1 (6 bases). Per the germline V gene, CDR1 is GTSNPN and CDR2 is SVGIG (reference sequence). CDR3 size: 17 residues. The V and J ends lost 0 bases and 2 bases respectively, with 17 bases between them. The CDR3 region has the DNA TGTGCCTGGAGTGTAGGGGCAGGGGTTCAAACTGGAAACACCATATATTTT. Its protein product is CAWSVGAGVQTGNTIYF.

The chain links TRBV7-9 to TRBJ2-1; D call uncertain. V lost 5 bases, J lost 9 bases, and 14 bases lay in between. CDR3 length: 13 residues. CDR1 is SEHNR and CDR2 is FQNEAQ in the germline V gene (reference sequence). DNA of the CDR3: TGTGCCAGCAGCCAGACCCCCGACGCTGAGCAGTTCTTC. It translates to CASSQTPDAEQFF.

The rearrangement joins TRBV28 to TRBJ1-1; D remains ambiguous. This CDR3 region has 15 residues. Per the germline V gene, CDR1 is MDHEN and CDR2 is SYDVKM. V was clipped by 5 bases and J by 0 bases, with 13 bases between them. The CDR3 protein is CASSNKENMNTEAFF. CDR3 nucleotide sequence: TGTGCCAGCAGTAATAAGGAAAATATGAACACTGAAGCTTTCTTT.

Only a few counts were recorded for this clone. The CDR3 bases are TGTGCCAGCAGCCAGGGGGACAGGGAAGGAGCTTTCTTT. Translated, it gives CASSQGDREGAFF. The V and J genes are TRBV3-1 (or the pseudogene TRBV3-2) and TRBJ1-1, with TRBD1 identical over 9 bases. The CDR3 extends over 13 amino acids. After removal of 3 bases from V and 10 bases from J, the junction contained 6 bases not matched to a gene. Germline V gene lookup returns CDR1 LGHDT and CDR2 YNNKEL (reference sequence).

This clone was recorded once. The V gene is TRBV10-3, the J gene TRBJ1-1, with 7 nucleotides matching TRBD1. Germline CDR1 ENHRY, CDR2 SYGVKD. The CDR3 is made up of 15 amino acids. Losses at the gene ends were 5 bases for V and 2 bases for J; bases not matched to a gene: 8. The CDR3, as DNA: TGTGCCATCAGTCCTAGGGGAGGGGGCAACACTGAAGCTTTCTTT. This gives the protein CAISPRGGGNTEAFF.

The chain is built from TRBV12-5 and TRBJ2-2, with D possibly matching TRBD2 (6 bases). CDR1 is LGHNT, CDR2 FRNRAP, per germline. The V and J ends lost 6 bases and 4 bases respectively, with 15 bases between them. This CDR3 is 15 amino acids long. CDR3 loop: CASGPGLGGTGELFF. CDR3 DNA: TGTGCTAGTGGCCCCGGACTCGGGGGCACCGGGGAGCTGTTTTTT.

The gene calls are TRBV7-2 and TRBJ2-1; TRBD1 aligns across 7 bases. Losses at the gene ends were 4 bases for V and 8 bases for J; bases not matched to a gene: 11. The CDR3 covers 15 residues. CDR1 is SGHTA, CDR2 FQGNSA, per germline. The CDR3 region is CASSSLTGLVDEQFF. The CDR3 nucleotides read TGTGCCAGCAGCTCCCTGACAGGGTTAGTAGATGAGCAGTTCTTC.

Comment on this clone: The sample holds other DNA sequences that translate to the same CDR3. This chain joins TRBV4-1 and TRBJ2-7, with 10 bases that match TRBD1. Germline V gives CDR1 MGHRA, CDR2 YSYEKL. The CDR3 contains 15 residues. The ends lost 1 base at V and 4 bases at J; junction bases unmatched: 4. CDR3 protein: CASSQGPGQGYEQYF. The CDR3 nucleotides read TGCGCCAGCAGCCAAGGTCCGGGACAGGGGTACGAGCAGTACTTC.

The rearrangement joins TRBV4-3 to TRBJ1-6; weak D call: TRBD1 (5 bases). There are 13 residues in the CDR3. Trimming stripped 3 bases from V and 9 bases from J, with 9 bases between. The germline CDR1 and CDR2 sequences are LGHNA and YSLEER. The CDR3 sequence: CASSQRRGSPLHF. CDR3 nucleotides: TGCGCCAGCAGCCAGCGGAGGGGTTCACCCCTCCACTTT.

Comments on this clone: One end of the junction fails to match germline, which may point to a read error. The V gene is TRBV28, the J gene TRBJ1-1; TRBD1 is a possible D gene (5 bases). Looked up from germline, CDR1 is MDHEN and CDR2 is SYDVKM. The CDR3 has 11 residues. The CDR3 DNA reads TGTGCCAGCCGGGGGAACGCTGAAGCTTTCTTT. Its translation is CASRGNAEAFF.

This clone was observed a handful of times. The chain carries TRBV6-5 and TRBJ1-6; D not resolved. V lost 0 bases and J 6 bases, leaving 9 bases between the germline ends. Germline V CDR1 and CDR2: MNHEY, SVGAGI. The CDR3 length is 15 residues. CDR3 sequence reads: CASSYSPDSNSPLHF. CDR3 sequence (DNA): TGTGCCAGCAGTTACTCGCCAGACTCTAATTCACCCCTCCACTTT.

The CDR3 coding sequence is TGTGCCAGCAGCATGACAGGGCAAGGCTACACCTTC. It translates to CASSMTGQGYTF. The chain has TRBV9 and TRBJ1-2; 7 bases are a match to TRBD1. This CDR3 spans 12 amino acids. Germline V gene data show CDR1 as SGDLS and CDR2 as YYNGEE. V gave up 4 bases and J gave up 8 bases; unmatched junction bases: 5.